The text below deals with one T cell receptor beta chain. Its specificity is not known. Data came from immunoSEQ multiplex PCR; TCRdb stores just in-frame clones and leaves some out. The sample yields roughly 2 million clones, 85% to 95% seen once. The sample comes from a study of shared clonotypes between healthy human individuals. Broader study findings: Roughly 5% of naive CD4 clonotypes were common to a handful of donors. Enrolling few donors narrowed the genetic and exposure-history diversity that was represented.

The split of CD4+ cells yielded CD45RA+ naive and CD45RA-negative memory subsets. Germline loops: CDR1 SGHDT, CDR2 YYEEEE. This CDR3 comprises 17 residues. Trimming shortened V by 2 bases and J by 7 bases, and 22 bases separated the two germline ends. Sequenced: naive CD4+ T cells sorted from blood. Subset in this sample: CD45RA+ positively selected. This receptor was taken from a man between 18 and 35 years old in good health. The chain couples TRBV5-6 to TRBJ2-1; no definite D call. The CDR3 region is CASSLPMYDARRNEQFF. As DNA, the CDR3 is TGTGCCAGCAGCTTACCTATGTACGACGCCCGGAGAAATGAGCAGTTCTTC. Complete variable domain (other parts from reference TRBV5-6 and TRBJ2-1): DAGVTQSPTHLIKTRGQQVTLRCSPKSGHDTVSWYQQALGQGPQFIFQYYEEEERQRGNFPDRFSGHQFPNYSSELNVNALLLGDSALYLCASSLPMYDARRNEQFFGPGTRLTVL.